This T cell receptor (beta chain) was sequenced during a study of T cells in women clearing cervical HPV infection. The ends were cut back, 4 bases at V and 9 bases at J, with 14 bases in the middle. CDR3 size: 13 residues. CDR1 and CDR2 (germline): SGHRS, YFSETQ. With regard to this clone: The sequence runs out 3 residues before the end of the CDR3; the remainder is reconstructed from the germline J gene.

The assay was immunoSEQ multiplex PCR, and TCRdb's table has in-frame clones only and misses some. The listing contains about 23,000 clones. Source material: blood buffy coat. V gene TRBV5-1 combines with J gene TRBJ2-1, with D possibly being TRBD1 (6 bases). The source of this sequence is a woman aged 18-70 years with a cervical HPV16 infection that either progressed to CIN3+ or cleared (not recorded which). CDR3 protein: CASSQLRGTEQFF. Incomplete CDR3 DNA: TGCGCCAGCAGCCAACTAAGGGGGACTGAG.